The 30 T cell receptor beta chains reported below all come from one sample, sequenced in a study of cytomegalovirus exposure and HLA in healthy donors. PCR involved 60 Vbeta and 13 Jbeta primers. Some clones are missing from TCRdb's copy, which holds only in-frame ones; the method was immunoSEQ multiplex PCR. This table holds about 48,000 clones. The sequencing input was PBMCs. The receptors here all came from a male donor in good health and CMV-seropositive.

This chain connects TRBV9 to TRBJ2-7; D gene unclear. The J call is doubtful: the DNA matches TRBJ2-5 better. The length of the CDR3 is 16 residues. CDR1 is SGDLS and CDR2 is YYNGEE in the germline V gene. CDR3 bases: TGTGCCAGCAGCGTAGCTCTCCCGGGTCACGGAGAGACCCAGTACTTC. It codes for CASSVALPGHGETQYF.

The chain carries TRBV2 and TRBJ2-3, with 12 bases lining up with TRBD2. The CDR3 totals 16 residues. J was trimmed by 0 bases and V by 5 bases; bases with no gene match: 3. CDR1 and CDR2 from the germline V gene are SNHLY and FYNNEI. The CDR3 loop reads CASSRTSGASTDTQYF. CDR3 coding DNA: TGTGCCAGCAGTCGGACTAGCGGGGCGAGCACAGATACGCAGTATTTT.

As DNA, the CDR3 is TGTGCCAGCAGCGACCCGGGACAGGCTACACACGGGCAGTACTTC. Protein: CASSDPGQATHGQYF. The rearrangement links TRBV6-1 to TRBJ2-5; 8 bases align to TRBD1. CDR1 is MNHNS and CDR2 is SASEGT in the germline V gene. The CDR3 extends over 15 amino acids. V trimming: 6 bases; J trimming: 11 bases; junction bases outside the gene matches: 17.

The CDR3 nucleotides are TGTGCCAGCAGCTCCCAGTACGAGCAGTACTTC. It encodes CASSSQYEQYF. The chain joins TRBV5-4 to TRBJ2-7; D not certain. The germline V gene has CDR1 SGHNT and CDR2 YYREEE (reference sequence). The CDR3 covers 11 residues. The V gene lost 3 bases and the J gene lost 4 bases, with 5 bases spanning the gap.

The CDR3 nucleotides are TGTGCCAGCAGCACCATAGGGGACCTCCACTTT. This sequence encodes CASSTIGDLHF. The J gene is TRBJ1-6, the V gene TRBV7-2; maybe TRBD1 (5 bases). CDR1 is SGHTA, CDR2 FQGNSA, per germline. Trimming pared 5 bases from V and 15 bases from J, leaving 11 bases between. The CDR3 contains 11 residues. Full variable domain (outside the CDR3, taken from reference TRBV7-2 and TRBJ1-6): GAGVSQSPSNKVTEKGKDVELRCDPISGHTALYWYRQSLGQGLEFLIYFQGNSAPDKSGLPSDRFSAERTGGSVSTLTIQRTQQEDSAVYLCASSTIGDLHFGNGTRLTVT.

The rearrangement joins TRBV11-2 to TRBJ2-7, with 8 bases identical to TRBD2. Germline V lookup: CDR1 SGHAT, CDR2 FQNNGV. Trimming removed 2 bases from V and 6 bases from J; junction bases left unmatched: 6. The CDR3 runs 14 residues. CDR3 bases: TGTGCCAGCAGCTTATTCCTTAGCGGGGCCGAGCAGTACTTC. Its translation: CASSLFLSGAEQYF.

The CDR3 DNA is TGTGCCAGTATCCCCCCTGGGGTGACAGGGGCCGGCGAGTACGAGCAGTACTTC. Translating gives CASIPPGVTGAGEYEQYF. V gene TRBV19 combines with J gene TRBJ2-7; 8 bases map to TRBD1. Germline CDR1 LNHDA, CDR2 SQIVND (reference sequence). The junction had 21 bases not matched to a gene; V was cut back by 7 bases and J by 4 bases. CDR3 size: 18 residues.

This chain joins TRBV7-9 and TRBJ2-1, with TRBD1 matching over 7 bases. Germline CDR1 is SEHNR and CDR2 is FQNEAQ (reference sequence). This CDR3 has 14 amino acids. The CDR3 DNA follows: TGTGTGGTCCCACAGGGGATCTCCTACAATGAGCAGTTCTTC. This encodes CVVPQGISYNEQFF.

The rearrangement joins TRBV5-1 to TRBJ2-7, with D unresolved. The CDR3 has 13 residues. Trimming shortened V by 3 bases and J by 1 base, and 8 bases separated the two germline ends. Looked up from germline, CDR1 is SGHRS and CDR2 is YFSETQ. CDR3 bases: TGCGCCAGCAGCTCCGGTGCTTCCTACGAGCAGTACTTC. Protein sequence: CASSSGASYEQYF.

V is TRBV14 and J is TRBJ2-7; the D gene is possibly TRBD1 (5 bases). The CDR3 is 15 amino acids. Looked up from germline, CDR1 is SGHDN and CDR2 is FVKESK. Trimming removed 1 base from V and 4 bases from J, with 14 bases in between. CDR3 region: CASSQALGATYEQYF. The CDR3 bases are TGTGCCAGCAGCCAAGCTTTAGGGGCGACTTACGAGCAGTACTTC. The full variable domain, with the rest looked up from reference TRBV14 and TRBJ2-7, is EAGVTQFPSHSVIEKGQTVTLRCDPISGHDNLYWYRRVMGKEIKFLLHFVKESKQDESGMPNNRFLAERTGGTYSTLKVQPAELEDSGVYFCASSQALGATYEQYFGPGTRLTVT.

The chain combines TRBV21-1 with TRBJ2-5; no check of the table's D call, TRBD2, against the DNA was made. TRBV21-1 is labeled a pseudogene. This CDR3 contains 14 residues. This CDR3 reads CASSKEGGLETQYF. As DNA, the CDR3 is TGTGCCAGCAGCAAAGAGGGCGGGCTAGAGACCCAGTACTTC.

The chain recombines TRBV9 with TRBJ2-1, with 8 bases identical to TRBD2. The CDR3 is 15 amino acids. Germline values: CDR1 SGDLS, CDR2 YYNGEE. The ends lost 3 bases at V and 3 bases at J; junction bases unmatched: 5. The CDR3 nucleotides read TGTGCCAGCAGCGCCCGGGGGGGGGACTACAATGAGCAGTTCTTC. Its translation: CASSARGGDYNEQFF.

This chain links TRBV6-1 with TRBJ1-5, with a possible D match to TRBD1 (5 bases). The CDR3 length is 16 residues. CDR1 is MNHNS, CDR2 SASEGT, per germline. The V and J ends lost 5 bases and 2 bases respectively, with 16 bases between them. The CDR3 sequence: CASSQDSSWRNQPQHF. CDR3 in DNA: TGTGCCAGCAGTCAAGACAGCTCGTGGCGCAATCAGCCCCAGCATTTT.

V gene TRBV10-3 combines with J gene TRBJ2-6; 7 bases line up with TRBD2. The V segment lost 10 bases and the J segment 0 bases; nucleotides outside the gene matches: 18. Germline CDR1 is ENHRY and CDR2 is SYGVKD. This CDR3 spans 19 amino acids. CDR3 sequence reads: CATKPGGGQALSGANVLTF. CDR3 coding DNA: TGTGCCACCAAACCGGGGGGAGGCCAGGCCCTCTCTGGGGCCAACGTCCTGACTTTC.

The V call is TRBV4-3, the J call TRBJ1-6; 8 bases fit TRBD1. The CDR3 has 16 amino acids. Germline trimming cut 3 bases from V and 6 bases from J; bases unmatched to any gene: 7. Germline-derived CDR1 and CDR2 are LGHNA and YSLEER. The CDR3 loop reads CASSQAGGAVNSPLHF. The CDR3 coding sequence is TGCGCCAGCAGCCAGGCAGGGGGCGCGGTTAATTCACCCCTCCACTTT.

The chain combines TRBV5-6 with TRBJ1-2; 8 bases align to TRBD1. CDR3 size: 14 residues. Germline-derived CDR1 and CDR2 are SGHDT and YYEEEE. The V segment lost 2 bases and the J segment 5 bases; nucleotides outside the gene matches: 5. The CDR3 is CASSFYDRGYGYTF. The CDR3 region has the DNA TGTGCCAGCAGCTTCTACGACAGGGGTTATGGCTACACCTTC.

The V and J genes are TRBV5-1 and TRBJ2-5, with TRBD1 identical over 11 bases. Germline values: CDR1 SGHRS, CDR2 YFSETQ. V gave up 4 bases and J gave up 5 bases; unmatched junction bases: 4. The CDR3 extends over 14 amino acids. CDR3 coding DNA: TGCGCCAGCAGCCCGGACAGGGGGCGGGAGACCCAGTACTTC. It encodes CASSPDRGRETQYF.

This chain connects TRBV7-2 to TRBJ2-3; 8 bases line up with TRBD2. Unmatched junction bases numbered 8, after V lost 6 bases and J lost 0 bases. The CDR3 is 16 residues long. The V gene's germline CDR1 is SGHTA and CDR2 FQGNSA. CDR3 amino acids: CASSPGGTLSTDTQYF. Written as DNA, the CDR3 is TGTGCCAGCAGTCCGGGGGGGACCCTGAGCACAGATACGCAGTATTTT.

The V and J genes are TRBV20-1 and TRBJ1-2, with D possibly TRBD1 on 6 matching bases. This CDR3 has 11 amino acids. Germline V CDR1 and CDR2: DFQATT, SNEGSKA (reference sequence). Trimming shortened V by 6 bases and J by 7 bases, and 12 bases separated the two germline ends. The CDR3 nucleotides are TGCAGTGCGGAACAGGGAAGTGGCTACACCTTC. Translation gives CSAEQGSGYTF.

In nucleotides, the CDR3 is TGCGCCAGCAGCCAAGTCTTCGTCTCCTACGAGCAGTACTTC. Protein sequence: CASSQVFVSYEQYF. The genes are TRBV4-1 and TRBJ2-7, with D unclear. The V gene lost 1 base and the J gene lost 0 bases, with 7 bases spanning the gap. CDR1 is MGHRA, CDR2 YSYEKL, per germline. CDR3 length: 14 amino acids.

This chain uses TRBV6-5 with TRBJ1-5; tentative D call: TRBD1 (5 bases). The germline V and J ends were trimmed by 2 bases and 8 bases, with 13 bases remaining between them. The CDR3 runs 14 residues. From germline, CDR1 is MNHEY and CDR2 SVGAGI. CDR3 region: CASSYQAGPEPQHF. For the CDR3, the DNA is TGTGCCAGCAGTTACCAGGCAGGGCCCGAGCCCCAGCATTTT.

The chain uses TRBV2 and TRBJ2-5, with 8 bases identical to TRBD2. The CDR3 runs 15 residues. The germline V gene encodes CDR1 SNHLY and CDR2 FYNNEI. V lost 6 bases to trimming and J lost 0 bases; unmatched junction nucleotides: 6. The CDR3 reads CASRRTSSNQETQYF. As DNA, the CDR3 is TGTGCCAGCAGGCGGACTAGCTCGAACCAAGAGACCCAGTACTTC.

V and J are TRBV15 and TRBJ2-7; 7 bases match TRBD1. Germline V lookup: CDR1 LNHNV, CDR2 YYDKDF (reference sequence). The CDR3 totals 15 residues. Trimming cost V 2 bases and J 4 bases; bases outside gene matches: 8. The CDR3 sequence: CATSRYRGKNYEQYF. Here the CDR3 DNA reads TGTGCCACCAGCAGATACAGGGGTAAGAATTACGAGCAGTACTTC.

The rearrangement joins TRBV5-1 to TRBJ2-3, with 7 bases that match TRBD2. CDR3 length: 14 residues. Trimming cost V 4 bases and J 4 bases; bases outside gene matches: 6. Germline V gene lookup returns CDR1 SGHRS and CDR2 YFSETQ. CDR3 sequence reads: CASSHSGGADTQYF. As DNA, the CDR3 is TGCGCCAGCAGCCACTCGGGAGGCGCAGATACGCAGTATTTT.

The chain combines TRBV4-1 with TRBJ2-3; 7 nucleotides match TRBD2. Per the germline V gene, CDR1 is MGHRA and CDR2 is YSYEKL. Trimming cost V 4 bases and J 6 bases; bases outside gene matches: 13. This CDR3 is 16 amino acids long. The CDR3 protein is CASSPGRRAGGDTQYF. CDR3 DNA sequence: TGCGCCAGCAGCCCTGGGCGCCGGGCCGGGGGGGATACGCAGTATTTT.

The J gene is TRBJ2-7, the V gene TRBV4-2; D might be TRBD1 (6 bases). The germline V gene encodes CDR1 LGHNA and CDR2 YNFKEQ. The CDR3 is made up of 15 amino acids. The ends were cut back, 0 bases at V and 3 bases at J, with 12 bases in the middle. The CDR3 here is CASSQEIWDNYEQYF. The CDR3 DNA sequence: TGTGCCAGCAGCCAAGAAATATGGGACAACTACGAGCAGTACTTC.

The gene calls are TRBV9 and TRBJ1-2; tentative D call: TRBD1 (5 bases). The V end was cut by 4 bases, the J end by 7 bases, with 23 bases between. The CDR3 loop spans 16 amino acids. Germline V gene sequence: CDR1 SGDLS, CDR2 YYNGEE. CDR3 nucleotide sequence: TGTGCCAGCAGCTCCTCGGGGGACGCCTCCCTAGTTGGCTACACCTTC. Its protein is CASSSSGDASLVGYTF.

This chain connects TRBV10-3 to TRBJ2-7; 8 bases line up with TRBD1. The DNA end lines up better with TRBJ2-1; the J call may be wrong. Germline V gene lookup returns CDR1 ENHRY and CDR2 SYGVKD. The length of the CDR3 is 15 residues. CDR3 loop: CAISEFGTGVNEQFF. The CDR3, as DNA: TGTGCCATCAGTGAGTTCGGGACAGGAGTCAATGAGCAGTTCTTC.

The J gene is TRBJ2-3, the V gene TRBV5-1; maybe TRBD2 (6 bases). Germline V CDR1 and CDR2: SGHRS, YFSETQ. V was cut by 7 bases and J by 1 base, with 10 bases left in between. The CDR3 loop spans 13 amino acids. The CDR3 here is CASAGGGTDTQYF. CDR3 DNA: TGCGCCAGCGCAGGAGGGGGCACAGATACGCAGTATTTT.

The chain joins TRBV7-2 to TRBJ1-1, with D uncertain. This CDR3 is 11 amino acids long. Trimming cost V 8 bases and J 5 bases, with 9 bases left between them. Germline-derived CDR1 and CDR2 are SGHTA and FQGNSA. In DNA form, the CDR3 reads TGTGCCAGCCCGGCGGATACTGAAGCTTTCTTT. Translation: CASPADTEAFF.